This is a list of T cell receptor beta chains from one sample in a study of blood T cell repertoires in COVID-19. Repertoires were generated with immunoSEQ multiplex PCR, while TCRdb's copy carries only in-frame clones and drops some. The sample includes about 150,000 clones, about nine tenths seen only once; the top ten take over 0.85%. Specimen: peripheral blood. Source of these receptors: a woman aged 50 to 65 with acute or convalescent COVID-19. The conserved cysteine and the conserved F or W are not part of the CDR3 here. Clone size is stated in some rows and not others, as once, few, many or a class when expanded.

v_call	clone_size	j_call	cdr3_aa
TRBV4-1	-	TRBJ2-7	ASSQDRTATYEQY
TRBV19	-	TRBJ2-7	ASSIGLAGPSSYEQY
TRBV4-2	-	TRBJ2-7	ASSHPLTGNSYEQY
TRBV4-1	-	TRBJ2-7	ASSQGVAGSYYEQY
TRBV6-1	-	TRBJ2-1	ASSETTTGEQF
TRBV6-5	-	TRBJ1-6	ASNLGFGNSPLH
TRBV12-3/TRBV12-4	-	TRBJ1-2	ASSLQGEGYT
TRBV7-8	-	TRBJ1-5	ASSATGISHQPQH
TRBV5-4	-	TRBJ2-5	ASSFVRGEGETQY
TRBV10-1	-	TRBJ1-1	ASSPDRRNTEAF
TRBV6-5	-	TRBJ2-5	ASSYSLDSLQETQY
TRBV29-1	-	TRBJ2-3	SVEDRLAYTDTQY
TRBV24-1	-	TRBJ2-3	ATSDGGLAADTQY
TRBV28	-	TRBJ2-6	ASSLLLGSGANVLT
TRBV7-6	-	TRBJ1-1	ASSLGGAMTTEAF
TRBV14	-	TRBJ2-7	ASSHAWQGYEQY
TRBV30	-	TRBJ1-5	AWTQDSNQPQH
TRBV6-5	few	TRBJ1-2	ASSFQTGGAGYT
TRBV19	-	TRBJ2-1	ASSIGRFNEQF
TRBV19	-	TRBJ2-1	ASTLKGEIDEQF
TRBV19	-	TRBJ2-1	ASSVAGGSYNEQF
TRBV7-2	-	TRBJ1-1	ASSPIETENTEAF
TRBV5-1	-	TRBJ1-2	ASSGGTVQGDGYT
TRBV5-1	-	TRBJ2-3	ASSSGLVSTDTQY
TRBV21-1	-	TRBJ2-1	ASSKLRLAGSLEQF
TRBV15	-	TRBJ1-2	ATTQDGTFKYGYT
TRBV2	-	TRBJ1-3	ASSEGPRAGNTIY
TRBV11-2	-	TRBJ1-2	ASSPSGVNGYT
TRBV20-1	-	TRBJ1-1	SASGGRGSGTEAF
TRBV7-3	-	TRBJ2-7	ASSLDGVGYEQY
TRBV29-1	-	TRBJ2-3	SGWTGWLAGGPGTDTQY
TRBV7-9	-	TRBJ2-3	ASSPRGLAGVRDTQY
TRBV30	-	TRBJ1-2	AWTLNGGNYGYT
TRBV7-3	once	TRBJ2-3	ASSRTSGRTDTQY
TRBV18	-	TRBJ2-1	ASSGSGRAVYNEQF
TRBV13	once	TRBJ2-3	ASSPSGVPPPDTQY
TRBV7-9	-	TRBJ1-1	ASSPRQRNTEAF
TRBV10-1	-	TRBJ1-2	ASSGFQNYGYT
TRBV27	-	TRBJ1-2	ASRTQGPYGYT
TRBV15	-	TRBJ1-6	ATSVGWQGNSPLH
TRBV19	-	TRBJ1-1	ASSANLRQGRTEAF
TRBV9	-	TRBJ1-1	ASSPPTGLNTEAF
TRBV5-1	-	TRBJ2-1	ASSVTFRGTNEQF
TRBV3-1/TRBV3-2	-	TRBJ2-2	ASSRETGATNTGELF
TRBV29-1	-	TRBJ1-4	SVAGGANEKLF
TRBV11-3	-	TRBJ1-1	ASSLEVGTEAF
TRBV5-1	-	TRBJ1-3	ASSLDGAVGNTIY
TRBV7-3	-	TRBJ2-2	ASSLAGASTGELF
TRBV5-6	-	TRBJ1-6	ASSLERETNSPLH
TRBV25-1	-	TRBJ1-1	ASSRSQTEAF
TRBV5-6	-	TRBJ2-7	ASSLLGQGRREQY
TRBV7-2	-	TRBJ2-1	ASSLWPGTGWDNEQF
TRBV6-5	-	TRBJ1-2	ASSQSGGRGGYT
TRBV7-9	few	TRBJ2-3	ASSFLLAADTQY
TRBV19	-	TRBJ2-7	ASKGQQSSYEQY
TRBV7-3	-	TRBJ2-5	ASSSSSGRIGTQY
TRBV7-2	-	TRBJ2-7	ASSSQLSDRLGREQY
TRBV4-1	-	TRBJ1-3	ASSLPQGNTIY
TRBV6-5	-	TRBJ2-3	ASSLRADTQY
TRBV29-1	-	TRBJ2-5	SVEYLITSQETQY